The rows below give T cell receptor beta chains drawn from one sample of a study of human T cells and chemical hapten exposure. TCRdb independently ran MiXCR on the RACE reads; one entry per CDR3 protein. Among around 330,000 distinct CDR3 sequences listed, around 5% were seen once. Material: whole blood, obtained in connection with sensitization to the hapten diphenylcyclopropenone (DPC). The source of these receptors is a woman aged 18-29 years with alopecia areata. Some clones in this sample may be carry-over from other donors' samples. Each CDR3 is given with its conserved first and last residue. Fields, in order: V gene, D gene, J gene, clone size, CDR3 DNA, CDR3 protein. The D gene is left open where the match is weak. Only some rows state a clone size, as once, few, many or a class for expanded clones.

v_call: TRBV10-1; d_call: .; j_call: TRBJ1-4; clone_size: few; cdr3_nt: TGCGCCAGCAAAATTGCACCGCTTCGGGGACTGTTTTTT; cdr3_aa: CASKIAPLRGLFF
v_call: TRBV4-3; d_call: TRBD1; j_call: TRBJ1-1; clone_size: .; cdr3_nt: TGCGCCAGCAGCCAAGCCCCAGGGGGCTTGAACACTGAAGCTTTCTTT; cdr3_aa: CASSQAPGGLNTEAFF
v_call: TRBV20-1; d_call: TRBD1; j_call: TRBJ1-6; clone_size: .; cdr3_nt: TGCAGGGCGAGTCGGGACAGAAATAATTCACCCCTCCACTTT; cdr3_aa: CRASRDRNNSPLHF
v_call: TRBV7-2; d_call: TRBD1; j_call: TRBJ2-7; clone_size: many; cdr3_nt: TGTGCCAGCAGCTTCAGATGGGACAGGGCCTACGAGCAGTACTTC; cdr3_aa: CASSFRWDRAYEQYF
v_call: TRBV6-2/TRBV6-3; d_call: TRBD2; j_call: TRBJ2-1; clone_size: many; cdr3_nt: TGTGCCAGCAGTCCCGGGACTAGCGGGGGGGCGGATGAGCAGTTCTTC; cdr3_aa: CASSPGTSGGADEQFF
v_call: TRBV15; d_call: .; j_call: TRBJ1-3; clone_size: many; cdr3_nt: TGTGCCACCAGCAGAGGGCAAGTTGAATACTCTGGAAACACCATATATTTT; cdr3_aa: CATSRGQVEYSGNTIYF
v_call: TRBV4-3; d_call: .; j_call: TRBJ2-6; clone_size: .; cdr3_nt: TGCGCCAGCAGCCAAGCTCTACATACAGGGTCGGCTGGGGCCAACGTCCTGACTTTC; cdr3_aa: CASSQALHTGSAGANVLTF
v_call: TRBV14; d_call: .; j_call: TRBJ1-4; clone_size: .; cdr3_nt: TGTGCCAGCAGCCGAATGAGGGGGACTAATGAAAAACTGTTTTTT; cdr3_aa: CASSRMRGTNEKLFF
v_call: TRBV4-3; d_call: .; j_call: TRBJ2-1; clone_size: .; cdr3_nt: TGCGCCAGCAGCATTGGACGGATTGCGAATGAGCAGTTCTTC; cdr3_aa: CASSIGRIANEQFF
v_call: TRBV29-1; d_call: .; j_call: TRBJ1-5; clone_size: .; cdr3_nt: TGCAGCGTCGGTCGGTCCAGAGGCCAGCCCCAGCATTTT; cdr3_aa: CSVGRSRGQPQHF
v_call: TRBV21-1; d_call: .; j_call: TRBJ1-1; clone_size: few; cdr3_nt: TGTGCCAGCAGCCTTCTATGGGGGGGCGCGACGAACACTGAAGCTTTCTTT; cdr3_aa: CASSLLWGGATNTEAFF
v_call: TRBV28; d_call: .; j_call: TRBJ2-1; clone_size: few; cdr3_nt: TGTGCCAGCATTGGAGGGAATGAGCAGTTCTTC; cdr3_aa: CASIGGNEQFF
v_call: TRBV5-4; d_call: .; j_call: TRBJ2-3; clone_size: many; cdr3_nt: TGTGCCAGCAGCTTAAGGACGTTCACAGATACGCAGTATTTT; cdr3_aa: CASSLRTFTDTQYF
v_call: TRBV6-7; d_call: TRBD1; j_call: TRBJ1-1; clone_size: .; cdr3_nt: TGTGCCAGGAGACGACCGGGACAGAGTGAAGCTTTCTTT; cdr3_aa: CARRRPGQSEAFF
v_call: TRBV27; d_call: .; j_call: TRBJ2-7; clone_size: .; cdr3_nt: TGTGCCAGCAGTCCACGGCCCGAAACCTACGAGCAGTACTTC; cdr3_aa: CASSPRPETYEQYF
v_call: TRBV3-1; d_call: TRBD1; j_call: TRBJ2-5; clone_size: many; cdr3_nt: TGTGCCAGCAGGATCAACAGGGGCGGAGAGACCCAGTACTTC; cdr3_aa: CASRINRGGETQYF
v_call: TRBV27; d_call: .; j_call: TRBJ2-7; clone_size: .; cdr3_nt: TGTGCCAGCAGTCCACAGGGTCTTGGGTACGAGCAGTACTTC; cdr3_aa: CASSPQGLGYEQYF
v_call: TRBV20-1; d_call: .; j_call: TRBJ2-7; clone_size: few; cdr3_nt: TGCAGTGCTAGAGATTCCCACAGCTCCTACGAGCAGTACTTC; cdr3_aa: CSARDSHSSYEQYF
v_call: TRBV7-3; d_call: .; j_call: TRBJ2-1; clone_size: many; cdr3_nt: TGTGCCAGCAGCTTACTGGCAGATACCTACAATGAGCAGTTCTTC; cdr3_aa: CASSLLADTYNEQFF
v_call: TRBV12-3/TRBV12-4; d_call: .; j_call: TRBJ1-1; clone_size: many; cdr3_nt: TGTGCCAGCAGCCCCTTGGGTGAAGCTTTCTTT; cdr3_aa: CASSPLGEAFF
v_call: TRBV19; d_call: TRBD2; j_call: TRBJ2-3; clone_size: .; cdr3_nt: TGTGCCAGTAGTATGTCGGCTAGCGGGGCTGGGGATACGCAGTATTTT; cdr3_aa: CASSMSASGAGDTQYF
v_call: TRBV6-6; d_call: TRBD1; j_call: TRBJ2-5; clone_size: many; cdr3_nt: TGTGCCAGCAGTGCACAGGGGCCCCAGGAGACCCAGTACTTC; cdr3_aa: CASSAQGPQETQYF
v_call: TRBV10-3; d_call: .; j_call: TRBJ2-7; clone_size: .; cdr3_nt: TGTGCCATCAGTGAGTCGGAAAGGAGGGAGCAGTACTTC; cdr3_aa: CAISESERREQYF
v_call: TRBV4-2; d_call: .; j_call: TRBJ1-5; clone_size: many; cdr3_nt: TGTGCCAGCAGTTTTCAGGTCGGGGGCGGCAATCAGCCCCAGCATTTT; cdr3_aa: CASSFQVGGGNQPQHF
v_call: TRBV12-3/TRBV12-4; d_call: .; j_call: TRBJ1-1; clone_size: .; cdr3_nt: TGTGCCAGCAGTTTACGGGGGGCGTCTGAAGCTTTCTTT; cdr3_aa: CASSLRGASEAFF
v_call: TRBV20-1; d_call: .; j_call: TRBJ1-6; clone_size: few; cdr3_nt: TGCAGTGCTAGAGATACGCCCCCCAACATTTGGGGTAATTCACCCCTCCACTTT; cdr3_aa: CSARDTPPNIWGNSPLHF
v_call: TRBV12-3/TRBV12-4; d_call: TRBD2; j_call: TRBJ2-3; clone_size: .; cdr3_nt: TGTGCCAGCAGGCCGCCGGGACTAGCGGGGGCCGGAGATACGCAGTATTTT; cdr3_aa: CASRPPGLAGAGDTQYF
v_call: TRBV29-1; d_call: TRBD1; j_call: TRBJ2-3; clone_size: few; cdr3_nt: TGCAGCGCTGACCGGGACAGCCGAGGAGATACGCAGTATTTT; cdr3_aa: CSADRDSRGDTQYF
v_call: TRBV6-2/TRBV6-3; d_call: .; j_call: TRBJ2-2; clone_size: few; cdr3_nt: TGTGCCAGCAGTCAAACTAGCTCGGCCGGGGAGCTGTTTTTT; cdr3_aa: CASSQTSSAGELFF
v_call: TRBV2; d_call: .; j_call: TRBJ2-3; clone_size: many; cdr3_nt: TGTGCCAGCAGTGACCTCGGGCAGAGCACAGATACGCAGTATTTT; cdr3_aa: CASSDLGQSTDTQYF
v_call: TRBV6-4; d_call: .; j_call: TRBJ2-3; clone_size: few; cdr3_nt: TGTGCCAGCAGCCTGTCCTCGGAAGATACGCAGTATTTT; cdr3_aa: CASSLSSEDTQYF
v_call: TRBV18; d_call: TRBD1; j_call: TRBJ1-3; clone_size: many; cdr3_nt: TGTGCCAGCTCACCAGACAGGGGAGGAAACACCATATATTTT; cdr3_aa: CASSPDRGGNTIYF
v_call: TRBV5-4; d_call: .; j_call: TRBJ2-2; clone_size: few; cdr3_nt: TGTGCCAGCAGCGGGAGAGGTTCCGACGAGGACACCGGGGAGCTGTTTTTT; cdr3_aa: CASSGRGSDEDTGELFF
v_call: TRBV20-1; d_call: .; j_call: TRBJ2-7; clone_size: .; cdr3_nt: TGCAGTGCCCCACGCCTGGGACCCTACGACGAGCAGTACTTC; cdr3_aa: CSAPRLGPYDEQYF
v_call: TRBV28; d_call: .; j_call: TRBJ2-3; clone_size: .; cdr3_nt: TGTGCCAGCAGTTCCCGGACGCGAACTCTTAGCACAGATACGCAGTATTTT; cdr3_aa: CASSSRTRTLSTDTQYF
v_call: TRBV2; d_call: .; j_call: TRBJ2-2; clone_size: few; cdr3_nt: TGTGCCAGCAGTGAGTTACAGTACACCGGGGAGCTGTTTTTT; cdr3_aa: CASSELQYTGELFF
v_call: TRBV6-1; d_call: .; j_call: TRBJ1-3; clone_size: few; cdr3_nt: TGTGCCAGCCTTAGCCTTTCGAGCAGACCGCAACGACTAAGCTCTGGAAACACCATATATTTT; cdr3_aa: CASLSLSSRPQRLSSGNTIYF
v_call: TRBV3-1; d_call: .; j_call: TRBJ2-7; clone_size: .; cdr3_nt: TGTGCCAGCAGCAGGGGGGGCACCTACGAGCAGTACTTC; cdr3_aa: CASSRGGTYEQYF
v_call: TRBV6-5; d_call: .; j_call: TRBJ2-5; clone_size: few; cdr3_nt: TGTGCCAGCAGTTACCTCCAGGACGCTTTAGGGGAGACCCAGTACTTC; cdr3_aa: CASSYLQDALGETQYF
v_call: TRBV7-6; d_call: .; j_call: TRBJ1-2; clone_size: .; cdr3_nt: TGTGCCAGCAGTTCGGGACCGGACGCTTCTCTCTATGGCTACACCTTC; cdr3_aa: CASSSGPDASLYGYTF
v_call: TRBV4-2; d_call: TRBD1; j_call: TRBJ1-4; clone_size: many; cdr3_nt: TGTGCCAGCAGCCAGGAGGGACAGGGGGATGAAAAACTGTTTTTT; cdr3_aa: CASSQEGQGDEKLFF
v_call: TRBV10-3; d_call: .; j_call: TRBJ1-1; clone_size: .; cdr3_nt: TGTGCCATCAGGGAAGGGGGGGAAGAAGCTTTCTTT; cdr3_aa: CAIREGGEEAFF
v_call: TRBV20-1; d_call: TRBD1; j_call: TRBJ2-7; clone_size: .; cdr3_nt: TGCAGTGCTCCGAGACAGGGGAACTACGAGCAGTACTTC; cdr3_aa: CSAPRQGNYEQYF
v_call: TRBV6-1; d_call: TRBD2; j_call: TRBJ2-1; clone_size: few; cdr3_nt: TGTGCCAGCAGTGAAGGCTACCGACGAGCGGGGGAGTACAATGAGCAGTTCTTC; cdr3_aa: CASSEGYRRAGEYNEQFF
v_call: TRBV27; d_call: TRBD1; j_call: TRBJ2-7; clone_size: .; cdr3_nt: TGTGCCAGCAGTTTACAGCCAGGGGGCCTCGACGAGCAGTACTTC; cdr3_aa: CASSLQPGGLDEQYF
v_call: TRBV7-2; d_call: TRBD2; j_call: TRBJ2-3; clone_size: many; cdr3_nt: TGTGCCAGCAGCTTAACGACTAGCGGGGTGACAGATACGCAGTATTTT; cdr3_aa: CASSLTTSGVTDTQYF
v_call: TRBV25-1; d_call: .; j_call: TRBJ1-6; clone_size: .; cdr3_nt: TGTGCCAGCAGTGACTGGGGCCTTTCTTCACCCCTCCACTTT; cdr3_aa: CASSDWGLSSPLHF